Below are 8 T cell receptor beta chains sequenced from a single sample in a study of blood T cell repertoires in COVID-19. Repertoires were generated with immunoSEQ multiplex PCR, while TCRdb's copy carries only in-frame clones and drops some. The table includes roughly 43,000 clones, about 85% detected once. What was sequenced was peripheral blood. The origin of the receptors is a human donor in a cohort sampled during active COVID-19.

The chain combines TRBV7-9 with TRBJ1-2; 7 bases match TRBD1. V trimming: 3 bases; J trimming: 8 bases; junction bases outside the gene matches: 12. The CDR3 contains 15 residues. CDR1 SEHNR and CDR2 FQNEAQ come from the germline V gene (reference sequence). CDR3 nucleotide sequence: TGTGCCAGCAGCTTGTCCAGGGGGGTGGCCCAAGGCTACACCTTC. Translated, it gives CASSLSRGVAQGYTF.

V usage is TRBV20-1 and J usage is TRBJ1-5; D not certain. Germline lookup yields CDR1 DFQATT and CDR2 SNEGSKA (reference sequence). The CDR3 covers 11 residues. V was trimmed by 3 bases and J by 8 bases, leaving 8 bases between them. The CDR3 bases are TGCAGTGCTAGCGGGTCTGAGCCCCAGCATTTT. This translates into CSASGSEPQHF.

J is TRBJ2-5 and V is TRBV7-9; 7 nucleotides line up with TRBD2. The CDR3 has 15 residues. The V and J ends lost 2 bases and 5 bases, in that order; junction bases with no gene match: 8. Germline V gives CDR1 SEHNR, CDR2 FQNEAQ (reference sequence). The CDR3 DNA sequence: TGTGCCAGCAGCTTACAACTAGGGAGGGTCGAGACCCAGTACTTC. Translated: CASSLQLGRVETQYF.

The rearrangement uses TRBV6-4 and TRBJ2-2; the D gene is possibly TRBD1 (6 bases). The germline V gene has CDR1 MRHNA and CDR2 SNTAGT. Trimming shortened V by 5 bases and J by 0 bases, and 7 bases separated the two germline ends. The CDR3 consists of 14 residues. The CDR3 here is CASSQGTNTGELFF. As DNA, the CDR3 is TGTGCCAGCAGTCAGGGGACGAACACCGGGGAGCTGTTTTTT.

The chain has TRBV5-6 and TRBJ2-5; a weak D match, TRBD2 (6 bases). Germline CDR1 SGHDT, CDR2 YYEEEE. This CDR3 is 15 amino acids long. The V end was cut by 1 base, the J end by 5 bases, with 15 bases between. This CDR3 reads CASSLRAGWVETQYF. The CDR3 DNA reads TGTGCCAGCAGCTTGAGGGCGGGGTGGGTGGAGACCCAGTACTTC.

The chain couples TRBV6-5 to TRBJ1-3; D may be TRBD1 (6 bases). V gave up 6 bases and J gave up 0 bases, with 12 bases separating them. The CDR3 runs 15 residues. The germline gives CDR1 MNHEY, CDR2 SVGAGI. The CDR3 DNA reads TGTGCCAGCAGCCCAGGGACATTCTCTGGAAACACCATATATTTT. Amino acids: CASSPGTFSGNTIYF.

CDR3 nucleotides: TGTGCCAGCAGCCCCGGGACAGGAGGAGAGACCCAGTACTTC. It is translated as CASSPGTGGETQYF. The V and J genes are TRBV11-3 and TRBJ2-5, with 8 bases lining up with TRBD1. V gave up 5 bases and J gave up 4 bases; unmatched junction bases: 6. Germline CDR1 reads SGHNT; CDR2 reads YENEEA. The CDR3 has 14 amino acids. Supplemented by reference TRBV11-3 and TRBJ2-5, the full variable domain reads EAGVVQSPRYKIIEKKQPVAFWCNPISGHNTLYWYLQNLGQGPELLIRYENEEAVDDSQLPKDRFSAERLKGVDSTLKIQPAELGDSAVYLCASSPGTGGETQYFGPGTRLLVL.

This chain connects TRBV6-5 to TRBJ1-1, with a weak D call TRBD1 (5 bases). The CDR3 is made up of 13 amino acids. V lost 4 bases and J 5 bases, leaving 11 bases between the germline ends. Germline V gene sequence: CDR1 MNHEY, CDR2 SVGAGI. CDR3 sequence (DNA): TGTGCCAGCAGTTCCGGGGGAGGGACTGAAGCTTTCTTT. Translated: CASSSGGGTEAFF.